The 16 T cell receptor beta chains given below trace back to one sample, sequenced in a study of response to subunit inactivated influenza vaccine. TCRdb reanalysed the RT-PCR reads using MiXCR and keeps one entry per CDR3 protein. Here the sample spans 430,000 or so distinct CDR3 sequences, approximately 11% being singletons. The specimen was PBMCs from blood, collected roughly 48 days after vaccination. The receptors shown here come from a man between 45 and 60 years old who received an inactivated influenza vaccine.

This chain connects TRBV6-2 or TRBV6-3 to TRBJ2-7; D is unclear. With 6 bases removed from V and 2 bases from J, the gap between germline ends came to 8 bases. Looked up from germline, CDR1 is MNHEY and CDR2 is SVGEGT. The CDR3 has 12 residues. CDR3 DNA: TGTGCCAGCAGCCACCCACCCTACGAGCAGTACTTC. It specifies CASSHPPYEQYF.

This chain connects TRBV7-6 to TRBJ2-3, with 13 bases fitting TRBD2. CDR1 and CDR2 (germline): SGHVS, FNYEAQ. V dropped 5 bases and J dropped 2; count of bases not matched to a gene: 4. The CDR3 loop spans 16 amino acids. The CDR3 loop is CASSPGLAGDTDTQYF. For the CDR3, the DNA is TGTGCCAGCAGCCCCGGACTAGCGGGGGACACAGATACGCAGTATTTT.

The chain recombines TRBV10-3 with TRBJ1-4, with D possibly being TRBD1 (6 bases). V gave up 10 bases and J gave up 0 bases, with 12 bases separating them. The CDR3 is made up of 14 amino acids. CDR1 and CDR2 (germline): ENHRY, SYGVKD. CDR3 bases: TGTGCCACCGGACAGCGATCAACTAATGAAAAACTGTTTTTT. Protein sequence: CATGQRSTNEKLFF.

The V call is TRBV20-1, the J call TRBJ2-2; TRBD2 might be the D (6 bases). Germline V lookup: CDR1 DFQATT, CDR2 SNEGSKA (reference sequence). This CDR3 region has 16 residues. V was trimmed by 1 base and J by 0 bases, leaving 12 bases between them. In DNA, the CDR3 is TGCAGTGCTAGAGTGGGGGGACGCCCGAACACCGGGGAGCTGTTTTTT. Encoded protein: CSARVGGRPNTGELFF.

The chain recombines TRBV7-2 with TRBJ1-2, with 7 bases that match TRBD1. The ends lost 5 bases at V and 2 bases at J; junction bases unmatched: 2. The CDR3 spans 13 residues. CDR1 SGHTA and CDR2 FQGNSA come from the germline V gene. The chain's CDR3 is CASSDRVNYGYTF. DNA for the CDR3: TGTGCCAGCAGCGACAGGGTGAACTATGGCTACACCTTC.

The table lists this clonotype with a few counts. The rearrangement links TRBV6-2 or TRBV6-3 to TRBJ2-1; 11 nucleotides align to TRBD2. The CDR3 has 16 amino acids. V dropped 5 bases and J dropped 8; count of bases not matched to a gene: 11. Germline CDR1 is MNHEY and CDR2 is SVGEGT. The CDR3 DNA sequence: TGTGCCAGCAGTGAGCCCTCGACTAGCGGGATGGATGAGCAGTTCTTC. Residues: CASSEPSTSGMDEQFF.

The sample holds a few counts of this clonotype. The chain employs TRBV5-1 and TRBJ2-3, with D perhaps assigned TRBD1 or TRBD2 (6 bases each). Trimming removed 4 bases at V and 1 base at J, with 19 bases between. From germline, CDR1 is SGHRS and CDR2 YFSETQ. CDR3 length: 17 amino acids. Here the CDR3 DNA reads TGCGCCAGCAGCCCGGCCGGGGGCTCGGGACGCACAGATACGCAGTATTTT. This translates into CASSPAGGSGRTDTQYF.

This clonotype has at least ten counts. This chain uses TRBV4-2 with TRBJ2-2; D gene ambiguous. With 4 bases removed from V and 2 bases from J, the gap between germline ends came to 8 bases. CDR3 length equals 14 residues. The germline V gene has CDR1 LGHNA and CDR2 YNFKEQ. CDR3 sequence: CASSPEINTGELFF. DNA of the CDR3: TGTGCCAGCAGCCCGGAGATAAACACCGGGGAGCTGTTTTTT.

DNA for the CDR3: TGCGCCAGCAGCCAGTTTGTGGGACAGCTTCTCTCTGGGGCCAACGTCCTGACTTTC. It codes for CASSQFVGQLLSGANVLTF. The gene calls are TRBV4-3 and TRBJ2-6, with 7 bases lining up with TRBD1. V shed 3 bases, J shed 0 bases, and the junction held 11 bases outside the gene matches. Germline loops: CDR1 LGHNA, CDR2 YSLEER. The length of the CDR3 is 19 residues.

This chain uses TRBV10-3 with TRBJ2-7; D perhaps matches TRBD1 (6 bases). V was clipped by 4 bases and J by 4 bases, with 8 bases between them. Germline V CDR1 and CDR2: ENHRY, SYGVKD. The CDR3 loop spans 12 amino acids. The CDR3: CAISGRGYEQYF. The CDR3 DNA reads TGTGCCATCAGTGGAAGGGGGTACGAGCAGTACTTC.

The chain links TRBV4-1 to TRBJ2-3; 8 bases match TRBD2. This CDR3 is 16 amino acids long. After removal of 5 bases from V and 2 bases from J, the junction contained 9 bases not matched to a gene. Germline CDR1 is MGHRA and CDR2 is YSYEKL. CDR3 residues: CASSYLAGSNTDTQYF. The CDR3 region has the DNA TGCGCCAGCAGCTATTTAGCGGGGTCGAACACAGATACGCAGTATTTT.

The chain carries TRBV24-1 and TRBJ2-7, with D unresolved. V dropped 1 base and J dropped 5 bases, with 8 bases sitting between them. The germline CDR1 and CDR2 sequences are KGHDR and SFDVKD. CDR3 length equals 13 residues. The CDR3 DNA reads TGTGCCACCAGTGATTTCGGAGAAAACGAGCAGTACTTC. As protein: CATSDFGENEQYF.

There are a few counts of this clonotype. The chain carries TRBV29-1 and TRBJ2-3, with 10 bases identical to TRBD2. CDR1 and CDR2 from the germline V gene are SQVTM and ANQGSEA. Trimming removed 6 bases from V and 2 bases from J; junction bases left unmatched: 2. The length of the CDR3 is 13 residues. CDR3 loop: CSVTSGPTDTQYF. Written as DNA, the CDR3 is TGCAGCGTGACTAGCGGGCCCACAGATACGCAGTATTTT.

This clonotype has a handful of counts. The genes are TRBV4-3 and TRBJ2-7; TRBD1 matches at 7 bases. The CDR3 contains 15 residues. V shed 0 bases, J shed 3 bases, and the junction held 5 bases outside the gene matches. Germline CDR1 LGHNA, CDR2 YSLEER. The CDR3 reads CASSQDRDSFYEQYF. In DNA form, the CDR3 reads TGCGCCAGCAGCCAAGATCGGGACAGCTTCTACGAGCAGTACTTC.

This rearrangement joins TRBV4-3 to TRBJ1-1, with D possibly TRBD1 on 5 matching bases. Germline V gives CDR1 LGHNA, CDR2 YSLEER. Trimming pared 0 bases from V and 4 bases from J, leaving 12 bases between. The CDR3 totals 15 residues. The CDR3 protein is CASSQDGRASTEAFF. The CDR3 coding sequence is TGCGCCAGCAGCCAAGATGGCAGGGCCTCCACTGAAGCTTTCTTT.

This clonotype was counted at least ten times. The chain employs TRBV7-9 and TRBJ2-3; tentatively, D is TRBD2 (5 bases). Germline V gene sequence: CDR1 SEHNR, CDR2 FQNEAQ (reference sequence). The CDR3 contains 17 residues. V lost 5 bases to trimming and J lost 0 bases, with 18 bases between them. CDR3 amino acids: CASSPRERENSTDTQYF. The CDR3 bases are TGTGCCAGCAGCCCGCGTGAACGGGAAAATAGCACAGATACGCAGTATTTT.